These 12 T cell receptor beta chains came from one sample sequenced in a study of identical twins. Using its own MiXCR run on the 5' RACE reads, TCRdb lists one record per CDR3 protein. The repertoire holds over 500,000 distinct CDR3 sequences, with 20% to 25% as singletons. These data were also reused for a study on T cells expressing NK-cell markers.

Sequenced: CD4+ T cells sorted from blood. These TCRs come from a young woman in good health.

There are a few counts of this clonotype. The V call is TRBV6-5, the J call TRBJ1-5, with D hard to call. V lost 2 bases and J 6 bases, leaving 11 bases between the germline ends. This CDR3 comprises 14 residues. Looked up from germline, CDR1 is MNHEY and CDR2 is SVGAGI. DNA of the CDR3: TGTGCCAGCAGTTACGCGGCAGCCGGTCAGCCCCAGCATTTT. It specifies CASSYAAAGQPQHF.

This chain joins TRBV20-1 and TRBJ1-2; the match to TRBD1 covers 11 bases. Germline trimming cut 5 bases from V and 7 bases from J; bases unmatched to any gene: 9. There are 14 residues in the CDR3. From germline, CDR1 is DFQATT and CDR2 SNEGSKA (reference sequence). CDR3 region: CSARGQGALSGYTF. CDR3 DNA: TGCAGTGCTCGAGGACAGGGGGCCCTCTCTGGCTACACCTTC.

In its sample, this clonotype was seen many times. The V gene is TRBV12-3 or TRBV12-4, the J gene TRBJ2-5; no definite D call. The CDR3 covers 12 residues. The V gene lost 8 bases and the J gene lost 2 bases, with 9 bases spanning the gap. CDR3 sequence: CASSWGQETQYF. The CDR3 DNA follows: TGTGCCAGCTCGTGGGGTCAAGAGACCCAGTACTTC.

The table lists this clonotype with a few counts. The chain uses TRBV20-1 and TRBJ1-2; D may be TRBD1 (6 bases). V lost 3 bases, J lost 5 bases, and 16 bases lay in between. This CDR3 has 14 residues. CDR1 is DFQATT, CDR2 SNEGSKA, per germline (reference sequence). The CDR3 protein is CSASERGGRYGYTF. For the CDR3, the DNA is TGCAGTGCTAGTGAAAGGGGGGGACGATATGGCTACACCTTC.

Many counts were recorded for this clonotype. The chain carries TRBV11-2 and TRBJ2-1; 8 bases align to TRBD2. V lost 1 base and J lost 0; bases outside the gene matches: 5. The length of the CDR3 is 17 residues. Germline lookup yields CDR1 SGHAT and CDR2 FQNNGV. The CDR3 nucleotides read TGTGCCAGCAGCTTAGGCGGGGGGATCCCCTCCTACAATGAGCAGTTCTTC. Protein product: CASSLGGGIPSYNEQFF.

This chain uses TRBV12-3 or TRBV12-4 with TRBJ1-2; no firm D call. The V end lost 4 bases, the J end lost 3 bases, and 9 bases lay between the germline ends. The CDR3 runs to 13 residues. CDR3 sequence (DNA): TGTGCCAGCAGTTCCACTCCGGACTATGGCTACACCTTC. Residues: CASSSTPDYGYTF.

The V and J genes are TRBV7-2 and TRBJ2-7; D possibly corresponds to TRBD2 (7 bases). With 1 base removed from V and 6 bases from J, the gap between germline ends came to 13 bases. Germline values: CDR1 SGHTA, CDR2 FQGNSA. The CDR3 totals 14 residues. CDR3 in DNA: TGTGCCAGCAGCTTAGTTAGGGGGGAGGGCGAGCAGTACTTC. Translated, it gives CASSLVRGEGEQYF.

This clonotype has just a few counts. The V call is TRBV6-5, the J call TRBJ2-6; D not resolved. Trimming shortened V by 2 bases and J by 4 bases, and 9 bases separated the two germline ends. The CDR3 has 15 residues. In germline, CDR1 is MNHEY, CDR2 SVGAGI. CDR3 region: CASSYHLPGANVLTF. The CDR3 DNA reads as TGTGCCAGCAGTTACCATCTTCCGGGGGCCAACGTCCTGACTTTC.

There are a few counts of this clonotype. J is TRBJ2-3 and V is TRBV18; no firm D call. The CDR3 spans 11 residues. Trimming cost V 2 bases and J 6 bases, with 3 bases left between them. CDR1 KGHSH and CDR2 LQKENI come from the germline V gene. CDR3 DNA: TGTGCCAGCTCACCATATGATACGCAGTATTTT. This translates into CASSPYDTQYF.

This clonotype was detected a few times. This chain joins TRBV10-3 and TRBJ2-1; either TRBD1 or TRBD2 may supply D (5 bases each). V dropped 5 bases and J dropped 3 bases, with 17 bases sitting between them. Germline loops: CDR1 ENHRY, CDR2 SYGVKD. The CDR3 runs 16 residues. CDR3 DNA: TGTGCCATCAGTAGTCGGGTGGGGGAGATCTACAATGAGCAGTTCTTC. Translated, it gives CAISSRVGEIYNEQFF.

The chain uses TRBV10-3 and TRBJ1-1, with D unclear. The CDR3 runs to 15 residues. V dropped 7 bases and J dropped 0 bases, with 15 bases sitting between them. Germline V gene lookup returns CDR1 ENHRY and CDR2 SYGVKD. The CDR3 reads CAITDSDGLNTEAFF. DNA of the CDR3: TGTGCCATCACCGACTCGGACGGTTTGAACACTGAAGCTTTCTTT.

This clonotype was observed a single time. J is TRBJ2-1 and V is TRBV6-5, with D perhaps assigned TRBD1 or TRBD2 (6 bases each). V lost 1 base and J lost 9, with 16 bases in between. The CDR3 length is 15 residues. Germline V gives CDR1 MNHEY, CDR2 SVGAGI. CDR3 protein: CASSYFGGSGSEQFF. Written as DNA, the CDR3 is TGTGCCAGCAGTTACTTCGGGGGCTCAGGATCTGAGCAGTTCTTC.